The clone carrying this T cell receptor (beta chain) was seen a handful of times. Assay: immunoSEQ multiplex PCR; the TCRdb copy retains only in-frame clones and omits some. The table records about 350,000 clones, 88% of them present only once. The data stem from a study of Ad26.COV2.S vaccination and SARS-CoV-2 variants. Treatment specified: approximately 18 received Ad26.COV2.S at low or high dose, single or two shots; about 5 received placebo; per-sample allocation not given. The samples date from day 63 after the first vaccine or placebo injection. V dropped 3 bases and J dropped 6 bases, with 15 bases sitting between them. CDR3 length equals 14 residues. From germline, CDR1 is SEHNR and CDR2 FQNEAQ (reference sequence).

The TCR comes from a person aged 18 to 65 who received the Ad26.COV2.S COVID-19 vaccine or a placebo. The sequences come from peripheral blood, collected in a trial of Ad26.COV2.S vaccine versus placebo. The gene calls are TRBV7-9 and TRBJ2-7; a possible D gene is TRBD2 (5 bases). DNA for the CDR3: TGTGCCAGCAGCTTTGGGCCTAGAGGGTTCGAGCAGTACTTC. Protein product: CASSFGPRGFEQYF. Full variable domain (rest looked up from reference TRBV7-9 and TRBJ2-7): DTGVSQNPRHKITKRGQNVTFRCDPISEHNRLYWYRQTLGQGPEFLTYFQNEAQLEKSRLLSDRFSAERPKGSFSTLEIQRTEQGDSAMYLCASSFGPRGFEQYFGPGTRLTVT.